This T cell receptor (beta chain) came from a study of cytomegalovirus exposure and HLA in healthy donors. PCR amplification relied on 60 Vbeta primers (plus 13 Jbeta primers). TCRdb's table, derived via immunoSEQ multiplex PCR, lists solely in-frame clones and lacks some. Among about 160,000 clones, 75% to 80% were seen once, and the ten largest hold 0.98%. V lost 3 bases, J lost 11 bases, and 3 bases stayed unmatched. Per the germline V gene, CDR1 is MNHEY and CDR2 is SMNVEV (reference sequence). This CDR3 contains 13 residues. This TCR came from a woman in her fifties or sixties in good health and CMV-seropositive. Sequenced sample: PBMCs. V usage is TRBV27 and J usage is TRBJ1-6; 8 bases are a match to TRBD1. The CDR3 spells CASSFGQGAPLHF. The CDR3 nucleotides read TGTGCCAGCAGTTTCGGACAGGGTGCACCCCTCCACTTT.